This TCR beta chain was documented in a study of identical twins. General study results and limits: The models gave estimates that fell short of the out-of-frame TCR alpha sharing seen in monozygotic twins. Instead of following the same donors, the conclusions were based on cross-sectional statistical analysis.

cDNA molecules carried unique molecular identifiers, and template switching added a universal primer site. Using its own MiXCR run on the 5' RACE reads, TCRdb lists one record per CDR3 protein. The sample holds more than 650,000 distinct CDR3 sequences, roughly 6% seen once. V gave up 4 bases and J gave up 0 bases; unmatched junction bases: 3. Germline assignment: CDR1 SGHRS and CDR2 YFSETQ. The length of the CDR3 is 14 residues. In its sample, this clonotype was seen many times. Its antigen is currently unknown. Sequenced material: naive T cells sorted from blood. The source is a young man in good health. V usage is TRBV5-1 and J usage is TRBJ2-7; 8 bases are shared with TRBD1. The CDR3 DNA is TGCGCCAGCAGCCCTACAGGGGGCTCCTACGAGCAGTACGTC. This codes for CASSPTGGSYEQYV.